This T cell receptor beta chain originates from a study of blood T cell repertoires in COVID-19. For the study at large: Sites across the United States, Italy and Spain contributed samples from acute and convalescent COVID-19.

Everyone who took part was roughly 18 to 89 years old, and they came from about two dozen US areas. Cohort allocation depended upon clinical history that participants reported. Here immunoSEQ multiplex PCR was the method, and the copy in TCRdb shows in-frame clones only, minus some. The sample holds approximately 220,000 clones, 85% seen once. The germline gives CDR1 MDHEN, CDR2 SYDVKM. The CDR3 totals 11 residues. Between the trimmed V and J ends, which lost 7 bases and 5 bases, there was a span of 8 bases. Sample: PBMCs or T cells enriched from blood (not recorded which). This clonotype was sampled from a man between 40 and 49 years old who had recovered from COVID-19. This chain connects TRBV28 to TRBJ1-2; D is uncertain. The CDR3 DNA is TGTGCCAGCAATGGAGGGTATGGCTACACCTTC. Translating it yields CASNGGYGYTF.